These T cell receptor beta chains were read from a single sample in a study of blood T cell repertoires in COVID-19. Some clones are missing from TCRdb's copy, which holds only in-frame ones; the method was immunoSEQ multiplex PCR. The data show over 75,000 clones, around 80% seen once. The sample consisted of peripheral blood. These receptors were taken from an elderly woman with active or convalescent COVID-19. Both conserved end residues are part of each CDR3. Fields, in order: J gene, D gene, V gene, clone size, CDR3 DNA, CDR3 protein. D genes are given only for firm matches. Clone size is shown for a subset of rows, as once, few, many or a class of expanded clone.

J gene: TRBJ2-3; D gene: TRBD2; V gene: TRBV20-1; clone size: NA; CDR3 DNA: TGCAGTGCTAGTGGGGTCGGCGGGGGGCGAGATACGCAGTATTTT; CDR3 protein: CSASGVGGGRDTQYF
J gene: TRBJ1-1; D gene: TRBD1; V gene: TRBV18; clone size: NA; CDR3 DNA: TGTGCCAGCTCACCGGGAGTAGGGACAGGGGGATTAACTGAAGCTTTCTTT; CDR3 protein: CASSPGVGTGGLTEAFF
J gene: TRBJ2-4; D gene: NA; V gene: TRBV19; clone size: once; CDR3 DNA: TGTGCCAGTAGTACTGAGACTAGAGCCAAAAACATTCAGTACTTC; CDR3 protein: CASSTETRAKNIQYF
J gene: TRBJ2-3; D gene: NA; V gene: TRBV7-3; clone size: NA; CDR3 DNA: TGTGCCAGCAGCTTCGACTACACAGATACGCAGTATTTT; CDR3 protein: CASSFDYTDTQYF
J gene: TRBJ2-5; D gene: TRBD2; V gene: TRBV5-8; clone size: NA; CDR3 DNA: TGTGCCAGCAGCCTCGGACTAGCGGGGCCAACAAGCCCAGAGACCCAGTACTTC; CDR3 protein: CASSLGLAGPTSPETQYF
J gene: TRBJ2-5; D gene: NA; V gene: TRBV20-1; clone size: few; CDR3 DNA: TGCAGTGCTAGACAGGGGAAGACCCAGTACTTC; CDR3 protein: CSARQGKTQYF
J gene: TRBJ1-1; D gene: NA; V gene: TRBV3-1/TRBV3-2; clone size: NA; CDR3 DNA: TGTGCCAGCAGCCAAGGGCCCGTCGGGAGTTTGGGCGCTTTCTTT; CDR3 protein: CASSQGPVGSLGAFF
J gene: TRBJ2-1; D gene: NA; V gene: TRBV7-5; clone size: NA; CDR3 DNA: TGTGCCAGAAGCCGGGGACTGGGAAACGATGAGCAGTTCTTC; CDR3 protein: CARSRGLGNDEQFF
J gene: TRBJ1-2; D gene: NA; V gene: TRBV30; clone size: NA; CDR3 DNA: TGTGCCTGGAGTTTCGGACAGTCAAATCCCCCTTATGGCTACACCTTC; CDR3 protein: CAWSFGQSNPPYGYTF
J gene: TRBJ2-3; D gene: TRBD2; V gene: TRBV5-8; clone size: NA; CDR3 DNA: TGTGCCAGCAGCCGAGGGACTAGCGGGGAGACAGATACGCAGTATTTT; CDR3 protein: CASSRGTSGETDTQYF
J gene: TRBJ2-1; D gene: TRBD2; V gene: TRBV10-2; clone size: NA; CDR3 DNA: TGCGCCAGCAGGCTAGCGGGGGGGCCTAATGAGCAGTTCTTC; CDR3 protein: CASRLAGGPNEQFF
J gene: TRBJ2-7; D gene: TRBD2; V gene: TRBV4-2; clone size: NA; CDR3 DNA: TGTGCCAGCAGCCCTACTAGCGGAACCTACGAGCAGTACTTC; CDR3 protein: CASSPTSGTYEQYF
J gene: TRBJ2-5; D gene: NA; V gene: TRBV29-1; clone size: NA; CDR3 DNA: TGCAGCGCCATGACTAGTCGGGAGACCCAGTACTTC; CDR3 protein: CSAMTSRETQYF
J gene: TRBJ2-7; D gene: TRBD2; V gene: TRBV3-1/TRBV3-2; clone size: NA; CDR3 DNA: TGTGCCAGCAGCCAAGGACTAGCGGGGGGGCAGCAGTACTTC; CDR3 protein: CASSQGLAGGQQYF
J gene: TRBJ1-6; D gene: TRBD1; V gene: TRBV7-3; clone size: NA; CDR3 DNA: TGTGCCAGCGGCCTCACAGGGGTCAATTCACCCCTCCACTTT; CDR3 protein: CASGLTGVNSPLHF
J gene: TRBJ1-3; D gene: TRBD1; V gene: TRBV18; clone size: once; CDR3 DNA: TGTGCCAGCTCACTCAATGACAGGGGGCTTTCCTCTGGAAACACCATATATTTT; CDR3 protein: CASSLNDRGLSSGNTIYF
J gene: TRBJ1-6; D gene: NA; V gene: TRBV5-4; clone size: NA; CDR3 DNA: TGTGCCAGCAGCTTGACCCCTACCGGGACTCTTTATTCACCCCTCCACTTT; CDR3 protein: CASSLTPTGTLYSPLHF
J gene: TRBJ2-3; D gene: NA; V gene: TRBV6-2/TRBV6-3; clone size: NA; CDR3 DNA: TGTGCCAGCAGTTACTCGGGCTCATTGACAGATACGCAGTATTTT; CDR3 protein: CASSYSGSLTDTQYF
J gene: TRBJ2-1; D gene: TRBD1; V gene: TRBV6-5; clone size: NA; CDR3 DNA: TGTGCCAGCAGACTCGGACAGGGTAGGGAGAATGAGCAGTTCTTC; CDR3 protein: CASRLGQGRENEQFF
J gene: TRBJ1-5; D gene: TRBD1; V gene: TRBV5-1; clone size: NA; CDR3 DNA: TGCGCCAGCAGCTTGGGGACAGGGGGACAGCCCCAGCATTTT; CDR3 protein: CASSLGTGGQPQHF
J gene: TRBJ2-7; D gene: NA; V gene: TRBV11-2; clone size: NA; CDR3 DNA: TGTGCCAGCAGCTTAAATAGTTACGAGCAGTACTTC; CDR3 protein: CASSLNSYEQYF
J gene: TRBJ2-2; D gene: TRBD1; V gene: TRBV12-3/TRBV12-4; clone size: NA; CDR3 DNA: TGTGCCAGCAGATCCTACAGGGGGGGGGAGCTGTTTTTT; CDR3 protein: CASRSYRGGELFF
J gene: TRBJ1-1; D gene: TRBD1; V gene: TRBV19; clone size: NA; CDR3 DNA: TGTGCCAGTACCAGGGGACAGTCTAACACTGAAGCTTTCTTT; CDR3 protein: CASTRGQSNTEAFF
J gene: TRBJ2-7; D gene: NA; V gene: TRBV10-1; clone size: NA; CDR3 DNA: TGCGCCAGCAGTGCCCCCGACGGTAGGTCTGCGCTCCCCGAGGTCGTATACGAGCAGTACTTC; CDR3 protein: CASSAPDGRSALPEVVYEQYF
J gene: TRBJ2-3; D gene: TRBD2; V gene: TRBV7-9; clone size: NA; CDR3 DNA: TGTGCCAGCAGAAAGCGGGGAGAAGATACGCAGTATTTT; CDR3 protein: CASRKRGEDTQYF
J gene: TRBJ1-3; D gene: TRBD1; V gene: TRBV6-5; clone size: NA; CDR3 DNA: TGTGCCAGCCACTCCAGGGGGAATGGAAACACCATATATTTT; CDR3 protein: CASHSRGNGNTIYF
J gene: TRBJ2-2; D gene: TRBD1; V gene: TRBV6-2/TRBV6-3; clone size: NA; CDR3 DNA: TGTGCCAGCAGTTGGACAGGGTCCACCGGGGAGCTGTTTTTT; CDR3 protein: CASSWTGSTGELFF
J gene: TRBJ2-1; D gene: TRBD2; V gene: TRBV29-1; clone size: NA; CDR3 DNA: TGCAGCTACTCCCGGACTAGCGGCTACAATGAGCAGTTCTTC; CDR3 protein: CSYSRTSGYNEQFF
J gene: TRBJ2-7; D gene: TRBD1; V gene: TRBV9; clone size: NA; CDR3 DNA: TGTGCCAGCAGCGCACGGACAGGGCGCGAGCAGTACTTC; CDR3 protein: CASSARTGREQYF
J gene: TRBJ2-5; D gene: NA; V gene: TRBV20-1; clone size: NA; CDR3 DNA: TGCAGTGCTAGTACTGAGACCCAGTACTTC; CDR3 protein: CSASTETQYF
J gene: TRBJ2-1; D gene: TRBD1; V gene: TRBV4-1; clone size: NA; CDR3 DNA: TGCGCCAGCAGCCAGGACAGGGGGCCCGATGAGCAGTTCTTC; CDR3 protein: CASSQDRGPDEQFF
J gene: TRBJ2-5; D gene: NA; V gene: TRBV28; clone size: NA; CDR3 DNA: TGTGCCAGCAGACTGAAAGAGACCCAGTACTTC; CDR3 protein: CASRLKETQYF
J gene: TRBJ1-1; D gene: NA; V gene: TRBV2; clone size: NA; CDR3 DNA: TGTGCCAGCAGTCGTGGGCGGGGAGGGAACACTGAAGCTTTCTTT; CDR3 protein: CASSRGRGGNTEAFF
J gene: TRBJ2-3; D gene: TRBD2; V gene: TRBV7-2; clone size: NA; CDR3 DNA: TGTGCCAGCAGCCCTCCGGGACTAGCGACGGGGACAGATACGCAGTATTTT; CDR3 protein: CASSPPGLATGTDTQYF
J gene: TRBJ1-5; D gene: TRBD1; V gene: TRBV2; clone size: NA; CDR3 DNA: TGTGCCAGCAGGCCTGGGGTGACAGGGAGCAATCAGCCCCAGCATTTT; CDR3 protein: CASRPGVTGSNQPQHF
J gene: TRBJ2-5; D gene: TRBD1; V gene: TRBV5-1; clone size: few; CDR3 DNA: TGCGCCAGCAGCGACCGGACAGGGGGCAGCGAGACCCAGTACTTC; CDR3 protein: CASSDRTGGSETQYF
J gene: TRBJ1-4; D gene: TRBD1; V gene: TRBV18; clone size: NA; CDR3 DNA: TGTGCCAGCTCACCAGGGGCAGGGGGCGCGAATGAAAAACTGTTTTTT; CDR3 protein: CASSPGAGGANEKLFF
J gene: TRBJ2-7; D gene: TRBD2; V gene: TRBV20-1; clone size: NA; CDR3 DNA: TGCAGTGCTAGTGGGCTAGCGGGAGTCAAAGAGCAGTACTTC; CDR3 protein: CSASGLAGVKEQYF
J gene: TRBJ2-7; D gene: TRBD1; V gene: TRBV11-2; clone size: once; CDR3 DNA: TGTGCCAGCAGCCCCGGGACAGGGGGATACGAGCAGTACTTC; CDR3 protein: CASSPGTGGYEQYF
J gene: TRBJ1-2; D gene: NA; V gene: TRBV30; clone size: NA; CDR3 DNA: TGTGCCTGGAGTGTGTACAGGGCCGTATTCTATGGCTACACCTTC; CDR3 protein: CAWSVYRAVFYGYTF
J gene: TRBJ2-3; D gene: TRBD2; V gene: TRBV19; clone size: once; CDR3 DNA: TGTGCCAGTAGCGACCTCTTAGCGGGTAGCACAGATACGCAGTATTTT; CDR3 protein: CASSDLLAGSTDTQYF
J gene: TRBJ2-3; D gene: TRBD2; V gene: TRBV7-2; clone size: NA; CDR3 DNA: TGTGCCAGCAGCTCAACGGGGACTAGCATACATACGCAGTATTTT; CDR3 protein: CASSSTGTSIHTQYF
J gene: TRBJ1-5; D gene: NA; V gene: TRBV12-3/TRBV12-4; clone size: NA; CDR3 DNA: TGTGCCAGCAGGGAACAGATGGATCAGCCCCAGCATTTT; CDR3 protein: CASREQMDQPQHF
J gene: TRBJ1-2; D gene: TRBD1; V gene: TRBV5-1; clone size: NA; CDR3 DNA: TGCGCCAGCAGCCAGGGACAGGGGGCGTCTGGCTACACCTTC; CDR3 protein: CASSQGQGASGYTF
J gene: TRBJ1-3; D gene: NA; V gene: TRBV5-4; clone size: NA; CDR3 DNA: TGTGCCAGCAGCTCAGATCCAGGTAGCTCTGGAAACACCATATATTTT; CDR3 protein: CASSSDPGSSGNTIYF
J gene: TRBJ1-3; D gene: TRBD1; V gene: TRBV5-1; clone size: NA; CDR3 DNA: TGCGCCAGCAGCAGACAGGGGGCACGATCCGGAAACACCATATATTTT; CDR3 protein: CASSRQGARSGNTIYF
J gene: TRBJ1-2; D gene: NA; V gene: TRBV10-1; clone size: NA; CDR3 DNA: TGCGCCCCCCCGGGGGGAGAGGAGAATGGCTACACCTTC; CDR3 protein: CAPPGGEENGYTF
J gene: TRBJ2-3; D gene: TRBD2; V gene: TRBV4-2; clone size: NA; CDR3 DNA: TGTGCCAGCAGCCAAGGAGGAGCCGGGACTAGCGGAACAGATACGCAGTATTTT; CDR3 protein: CASSQGGAGTSGTDTQYF